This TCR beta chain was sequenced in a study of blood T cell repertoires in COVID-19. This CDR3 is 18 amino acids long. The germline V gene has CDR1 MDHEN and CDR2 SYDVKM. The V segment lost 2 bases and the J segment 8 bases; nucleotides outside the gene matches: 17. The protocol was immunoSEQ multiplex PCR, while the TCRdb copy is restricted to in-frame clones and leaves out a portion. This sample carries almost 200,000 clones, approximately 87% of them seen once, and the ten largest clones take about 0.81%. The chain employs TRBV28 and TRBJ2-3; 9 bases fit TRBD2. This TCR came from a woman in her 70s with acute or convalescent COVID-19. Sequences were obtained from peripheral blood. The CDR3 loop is CASSLVGERVAGVSTQYF. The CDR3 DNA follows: TGTGCCAGCAGTTTAGTGGGCGAGAGGGTAGCGGGAGTTTCTACGCAGTATTTT.